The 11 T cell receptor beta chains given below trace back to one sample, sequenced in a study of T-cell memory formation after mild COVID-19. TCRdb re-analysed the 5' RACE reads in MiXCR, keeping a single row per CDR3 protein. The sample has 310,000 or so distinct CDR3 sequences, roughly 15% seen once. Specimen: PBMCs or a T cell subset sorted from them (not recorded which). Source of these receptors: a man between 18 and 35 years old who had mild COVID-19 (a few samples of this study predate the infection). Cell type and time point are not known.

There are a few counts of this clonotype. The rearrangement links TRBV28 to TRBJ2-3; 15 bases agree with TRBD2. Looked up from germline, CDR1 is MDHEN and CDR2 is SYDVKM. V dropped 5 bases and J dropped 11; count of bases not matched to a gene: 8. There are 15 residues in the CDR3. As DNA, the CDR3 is TGTGCCAGCAGTCCAGGGACTAGCGGGGGGTTAGGGCAGTATTTT. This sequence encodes CASSPGTSGGLGQYF.

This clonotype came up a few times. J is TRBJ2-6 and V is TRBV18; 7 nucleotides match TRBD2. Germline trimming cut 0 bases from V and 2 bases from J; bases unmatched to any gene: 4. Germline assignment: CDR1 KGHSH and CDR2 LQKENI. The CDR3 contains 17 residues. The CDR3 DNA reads TGTGCCAGCTCACCACCGGGGGGGAAAGCTGGGGCCAACGTCCTGACTTTC. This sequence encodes CASSPPGGKAGANVLTF.

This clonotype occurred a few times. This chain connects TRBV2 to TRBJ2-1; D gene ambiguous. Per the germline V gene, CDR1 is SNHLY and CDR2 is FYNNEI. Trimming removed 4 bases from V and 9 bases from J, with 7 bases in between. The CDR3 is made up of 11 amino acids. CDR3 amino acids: CASSVRGEQFF. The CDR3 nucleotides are TGTGCCAGCAGTGTGCGCGGTGAGCAGTTCTTC.

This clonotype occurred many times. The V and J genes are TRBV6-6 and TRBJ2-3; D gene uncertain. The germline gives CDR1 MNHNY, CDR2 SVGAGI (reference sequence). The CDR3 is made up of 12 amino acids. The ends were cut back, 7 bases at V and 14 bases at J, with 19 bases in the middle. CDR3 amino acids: CASTLPGYSWYF. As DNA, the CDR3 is TGTGCCAGCACTTTACCCGGGTATTCATGGTATTTT.

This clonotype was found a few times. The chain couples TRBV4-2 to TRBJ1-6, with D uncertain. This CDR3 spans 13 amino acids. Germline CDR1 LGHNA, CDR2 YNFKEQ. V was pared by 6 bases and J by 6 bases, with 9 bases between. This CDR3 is CASSPRTNSPLHF. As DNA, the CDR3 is TGTGCCAGCAGTCCCAGGACTAATTCACCCCTCCACTTT.

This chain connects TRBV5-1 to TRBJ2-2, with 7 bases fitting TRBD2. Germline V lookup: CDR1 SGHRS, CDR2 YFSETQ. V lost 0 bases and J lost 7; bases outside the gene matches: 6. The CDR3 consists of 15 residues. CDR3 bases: TGCGCCAGCAGCTTGGCCAGCGGGGAGGTCGGGGAGCTGTTTTTT. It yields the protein CASSLASGEVGELFF.

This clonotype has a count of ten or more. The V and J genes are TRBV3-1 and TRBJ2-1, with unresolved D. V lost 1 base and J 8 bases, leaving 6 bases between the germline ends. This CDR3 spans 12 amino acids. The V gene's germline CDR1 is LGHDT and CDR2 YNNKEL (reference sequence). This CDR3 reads CASSQGVDEQFF. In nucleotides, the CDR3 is TGTGCCAGCAGCCAAGGGGTTGATGAGCAGTTCTTC.

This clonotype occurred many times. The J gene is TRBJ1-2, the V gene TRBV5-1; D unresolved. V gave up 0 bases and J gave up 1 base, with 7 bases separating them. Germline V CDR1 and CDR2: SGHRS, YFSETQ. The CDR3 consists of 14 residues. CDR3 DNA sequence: TGCGCCAGCAGCTTGGACACGCTTAACTATGGCTACACCTTC. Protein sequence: CASSLDTLNYGYTF.

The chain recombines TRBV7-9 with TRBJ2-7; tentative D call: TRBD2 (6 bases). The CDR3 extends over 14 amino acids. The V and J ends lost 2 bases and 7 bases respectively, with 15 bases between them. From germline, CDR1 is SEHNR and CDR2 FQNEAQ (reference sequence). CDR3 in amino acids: CASSLNSVGREQYF. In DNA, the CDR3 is TGTGCCAGCAGCTTAAATTCGGTTGGGAGGGAGCAGTACTTC.

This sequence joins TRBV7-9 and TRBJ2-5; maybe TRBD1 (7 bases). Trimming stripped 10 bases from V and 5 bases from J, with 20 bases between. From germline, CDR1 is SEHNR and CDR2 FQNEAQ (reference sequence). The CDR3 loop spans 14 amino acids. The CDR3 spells CATPGGGAGETQYF. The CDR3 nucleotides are TGTGCCACGCCCGGAGGGGGCGCAGGGGAGACCCAGTACTTC.

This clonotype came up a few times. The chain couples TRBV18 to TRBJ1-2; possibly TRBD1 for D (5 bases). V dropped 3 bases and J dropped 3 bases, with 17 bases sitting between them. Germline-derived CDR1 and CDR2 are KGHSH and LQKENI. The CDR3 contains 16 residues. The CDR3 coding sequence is TGTGCCAGCTCACCTAGTGGAAAGGGGTCGGACTATGGCTACACCTTC. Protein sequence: CASSPSGKGSDYGYTF.